These T cell receptor beta chains were read from a single sample in a study of T cells in Graves' hyperthyroidism and ophthalmopathy. Using its own MiXCR run on the multiplex PCR reads, TCRdb lists one record per CDR3 protein. The repertoire holds approximately 560,000 distinct CDR3 sequences, with around 14% as singletons. The specimen sequenced was blood. These receptors all stem from a young woman with Graves' hyperthyroidism. CDR3s include the opening cysteine and the closing phenylalanine or tryptophan. The order of the fields is D gene, V gene, clone size, J gene, CDR3 protein, CDR3 DNA. The D gene is left open where the match is weak. The size of a clone is reported for some rows only, either as once, few or many, or as a class for expanded clones.

d_call: NA; v_call: TRBV7-3; clone_size: few; j_call: TRBJ2-7; cdr3_aa: CASSSKRDSLSSYEQYF; cdr3_nt: TGTGCCAGCAGCTCGAAACGGGACTCCCTAAGCTCCTACGAGCAGTACTTC
d_call: TRBD2; v_call: TRBV19; clone_size: NA; j_call: TRBJ2-1; cdr3_aa: CASSSAGVRNEQFF; cdr3_nt: TGTGCCAGTAGTTCGGCGGGAGTACGAAATGAGCAGTTCTTC
d_call: NA; v_call: TRBV11-2; clone_size: many; j_call: TRBJ2-2; cdr3_aa: CASSSAGTAPGELFF; cdr3_nt: TGTGCCAGCAGTTCCGCCGGGACGGCGCCCGGGGAGCTGTTTTTT
d_call: TRBD1; v_call: TRBV6-5; clone_size: NA; j_call: TRBJ1-1; cdr3_aa: CASSYLPGQGITEASF; cdr3_nt: TGTGCCAGCAGTTACTTACCGGGACAGGGGATCACTGAAGCTTCCTTT
d_call: TRBD2; v_call: TRBV6-2/TRBV6-3; clone_size: many; j_call: TRBJ2-1; cdr3_aa: CASGYPSGGSVYNEQFF; cdr3_nt: TGTGCCAGCGGCTACCCTTCGGGCGGGAGTGTCTACAATGAGCAGTTCTTC
d_call: NA; v_call: TRBV6-5; clone_size: few; j_call: TRBJ2-7; cdr3_aa: CASSYESGGGYEQYF; cdr3_nt: TGTGCCAGCAGTTACGAGAGTGGTGGGGGCTACGAGCAGTACTTC
d_call: TRBD2; v_call: TRBV15; clone_size: many; j_call: TRBJ2-3; cdr3_aa: CATSRDGGLAGHTDTQYF; cdr3_nt: TGTGCCACCAGCAGAGATGGGGGACTAGCGGGACACACAGATACGCAGTATTTT
d_call: NA; v_call: TRBV5-6; clone_size: NA; j_call: TRBJ2-3; cdr3_aa: CASSLEGRKVDTQYF; cdr3_nt: TGTGCCAGCAGCTTGGAGGGGCGAAAGGTGGATACGCAGTATTTT
d_call: NA; v_call: TRBV3-1; clone_size: NA; j_call: TRBJ1-2; cdr3_aa: CASRLRGAENYGYTF; cdr3_nt: TGTGCCAGCAGACTTAGGGGGGCAGAAAACTATGGCTACACCTTC
d_call: NA; v_call: TRBV12-3/TRBV12-4; clone_size: many; j_call: TRBJ2-5; cdr3_aa: CASSYLGETQYF; cdr3_nt: TGTGCCAGCAGTTATCTGGGGGAGACCCAGTACTTC
d_call: TRBD1; v_call: TRBV27; clone_size: many; j_call: TRBJ2-7; cdr3_aa: CASSSRQGGSYEQYF; cdr3_nt: TGTGCCAGCAGTTCGAGACAGGGTGGTTCCTACGAGCAGTACTTC
d_call: TRBD1; v_call: TRBV7-2; clone_size: many; j_call: TRBJ2-1; cdr3_aa: CASSLLKGQGTYNEQFF; cdr3_nt: TGTGCCAGCAGCTTATTAAAAGGACAGGGGACCTACAATGAGCAGTTCTTC
d_call: NA; v_call: TRBV11-2; clone_size: many; j_call: TRBJ2-1; cdr3_aa: CASSFGHSYNEQFF; cdr3_nt: TGTGCCAGCAGCTTTGGACACAGCTACAATGAGCAGTTCTTC
d_call: NA; v_call: TRBV5-4; clone_size: few; j_call: TRBJ2-7; cdr3_aa: CATKRFHETYEQYF; cdr3_nt: TGTGCCACGAAACGGTTTCACGAGACCTACGAGCAGTACTTC
d_call: NA; v_call: TRBV12-3/TRBV12-4; clone_size: NA; j_call: TRBJ1-1; cdr3_aa: CASSFGKNTEAFF; cdr3_nt: TGTGCCAGCAGTTTTGGGAAGAACACTGAAGCTTTCTTT
d_call: TRBD1; v_call: TRBV10-1; clone_size: once; j_call: TRBJ1-5; cdr3_aa: CASSPYRGSNQPQHF; cdr3_nt: TGCGCCAGCAGTCCGTACAGGGGAAGCAATCAGCCCCAGCATTTT
d_call: NA; v_call: TRBV5-6; clone_size: many; j_call: TRBJ2-3; cdr3_aa: CASSRFVLFGTDTQYF; cdr3_nt: TGTGCCAGCAGCCGATTTGTCTTGTTTGGCACAGATACGCAGTATTTT
d_call: TRBD2; v_call: TRBV5-1; clone_size: many; j_call: TRBJ2-7; cdr3_aa: CASSPRWAGGEQYF; cdr3_nt: TGCGCCAGCAGCCCTCGGTGGGCGGGAGGCGAGCAGTACTTC
d_call: NA; v_call: TRBV5-1; clone_size: NA; j_call: TRBJ2-7; cdr3_aa: CASRGLVTTDTYEQYF; cdr3_nt: TGCGCCAGCAGAGGGCTAGTAACGACGGACACCTACGAGCAGTACTTC
d_call: TRBD1; v_call: TRBV9; clone_size: few; j_call: TRBJ1-2; cdr3_aa: CASSPQGANGYTF; cdr3_nt: TGTGCCAGCAGCCCCCAGGGGGCTAATGGCTACACCTTC
d_call: NA; v_call: TRBV3-1; clone_size: many; j_call: TRBJ2-1; cdr3_aa: CASSQDRLSSYNEQFF; cdr3_nt: TGTGCCAGCAGCCAAGATAGATTAAGCTCCTACAATGAGCAGTTCTTC
d_call: NA; v_call: TRBV20-1; clone_size: many; j_call: TRBJ2-1; cdr3_aa: CSAILRGRNNEQFF; cdr3_nt: TGCAGTGCTATACTCAGAGGGCGGAACAATGAGCAGTTCTTC
d_call: NA; v_call: TRBV20-1; clone_size: many; j_call: TRBJ2-4; cdr3_aa: CSAPEPVLAKNIQYF; cdr3_nt: TGCAGTGCCCCGGAACCAGTTCTAGCCAAAAACATTCAGTACTTC
d_call: NA; v_call: TRBV28; clone_size: many; j_call: TRBJ1-2; cdr3_aa: CASSLQPGWSSYGYTF; cdr3_nt: TGTGCCAGCAGTCTACAACCGGGGTGGAGCTCGTATGGCTACACCTTC
d_call: NA; v_call: TRBV7-8; clone_size: many; j_call: TRBJ2-3; cdr3_aa: CASSSGRDTDTQYF; cdr3_nt: TGTGCCAGCAGCTCGGGACGGGACACAGATACGCAGTATTTT
d_call: TRBD2; v_call: TRBV19; clone_size: few; j_call: TRBJ2-3; cdr3_aa: CASSMGTSGSTDTQYF; cdr3_nt: TGTGCCAGTAGTATGGGGACTAGCGGGAGCACAGATACGCAGTATTTT
d_call: NA; v_call: TRBV12-3/TRBV12-4; clone_size: many; j_call: TRBJ1-1; cdr3_aa: CASSLPWGEAEAFF; cdr3_nt: TGTGCCAGCAGTTTGCCGTGGGGGGAGGCTGAAGCTTTCTTT
d_call: NA; v_call: TRBV6-2/TRBV6-3; clone_size: many; j_call: TRBJ2-5; cdr3_aa: CASRSDSPGETQYF; cdr3_nt: TGTGCCAGCAGATCGGACAGCCCTGGAGAGACCCAGTACTTC
d_call: NA; v_call: TRBV20-1; clone_size: NA; j_call: TRBJ2-2; cdr3_aa: CSARDHRAGELFF; cdr3_nt: TGCAGTGCTAGAGATCACAGGGCCGGGGAGCTGTTTTTT
d_call: TRBD2; v_call: TRBV7-8; clone_size: NA; j_call: TRBJ2-3; cdr3_aa: CASSLARTSGSPGADTQYF; cdr3_nt: TGTGCCAGCAGCTTAGCGCGCACTAGCGGGAGCCCCGGGGCAGATACGCAGTATTTT
d_call: TRBD1; v_call: TRBV7-9; clone_size: NA; j_call: TRBJ2-1; cdr3_aa: CASSLRDRGDEQFF; cdr3_nt: TGTGCCAGCAGCCTCCGGGACAGGGGTGATGAGCAGTTCTTC
d_call: NA; v_call: TRBV6-1; clone_size: few; j_call: TRBJ1-5; cdr3_aa: CASRVDLPHQPQHF; cdr3_nt: TGTGCCAGCAGGGTGGACTTGCCTCATCAGCCCCAGCATTTT
d_call: NA; v_call: TRBV10-1; clone_size: many; j_call: TRBJ2-1; cdr3_aa: CASSEGQGSYNEQFF; cdr3_nt: TGCGCCAGCAGTGAAGGTCAGGGGTCCTACAATGAGCAGTTCTTC
d_call: NA; v_call: TRBV30; clone_size: many; j_call: TRBJ1-2; cdr3_aa: CAWSAGNRVYGYTF; cdr3_nt: TGTGCCTGGAGTGCGGGGAATCGTGTCTATGGCTACACCTTC
d_call: TRBD1; v_call: TRBV7-8; clone_size: many; j_call: TRBJ2-3; cdr3_aa: CASSSKRDRVTDTQYF; cdr3_nt: TGTGCCAGCAGCTCCAAAAGGGACAGGGTCACAGATACGCAGTATTTT
d_call: TRBD1; v_call: TRBV19; clone_size: many; j_call: TRBJ2-4; cdr3_aa: CASRPPGQGKENIQYF; cdr3_nt: TGTGCCAGTAGACCTCCGGGACAGGGGAAGGAGAACATTCAGTACTTC
d_call: NA; v_call: TRBV12-3/TRBV12-4; clone_size: many; j_call: TRBJ2-1; cdr3_aa: CASSRTEGNEQFF; cdr3_nt: TGTGCCAGCAGCCGGACAGAAGGCAATGAGCAGTTCTTC
d_call: TRBD1; v_call: TRBV18; clone_size: many; j_call: TRBJ2-5; cdr3_aa: CASSPTGGGETQYF; cdr3_nt: TGTGCCAGCTCACCGACAGGGGGCGGGGAGACCCAGTACTTC
d_call: NA; v_call: TRBV5-1; clone_size: few; j_call: TRBJ1-4; cdr3_aa: CASSLAGANEKLFF; cdr3_nt: TGCGCCAGCAGCTTGGCAGGGGCGAATGAAAAACTGTTTTTT
d_call: TRBD2; v_call: TRBV4-1; clone_size: many; j_call: TRBJ2-7; cdr3_aa: CASSQAGTSGRYEQYF; cdr3_nt: TGCGCCAGCAGCCAAGCCGGGACTAGCGGGAGATACGAGCAGTACTTC
d_call: NA; v_call: TRBV5-1; clone_size: NA; j_call: TRBJ2-7; cdr3_aa: CASSLGPTGELSSYEQYF; cdr3_nt: TGCGCCAGCAGCTTGGGACCCACGGGAGAATTGAGCTCCTACGAGCAGTACTTC
d_call: TRBD2; v_call: TRBV7-9; clone_size: many; j_call: TRBJ2-1; cdr3_aa: CASSSDRTSGKYNEQFF; cdr3_nt: TGTGCCAGCAGCTCGGATAGGACTAGCGGGAAGTACAATGAGCAGTTCTTC
d_call: TRBD2; v_call: TRBV20-1; clone_size: NA; j_call: TRBJ2-1; cdr3_aa: CSGTSGRIAIDEQFF; cdr3_nt: TGCAGCGGGACTAGCGGGAGGATAGCAATCGATGAGCAGTTCTTC
d_call: NA; v_call: TRBV7-8; clone_size: many; j_call: TRBJ2-3; cdr3_aa: CASSLVVELTDTQYF; cdr3_nt: TGTGCCAGCAGCTTAGTTGTTGAGTTAACAGATACGCAGTATTTT
d_call: NA; v_call: TRBV11-2; clone_size: few; j_call: TRBJ2-1; cdr3_aa: CASSLLALIYNEQFF; cdr3_nt: TGTGCCAGCAGCTTACTAGCGTTGATCTACAATGAGCAGTTCTTC
d_call: NA; v_call: TRBV7-2; clone_size: many; j_call: TRBJ2-7; cdr3_aa: CASSLVRGRGAYEQYF; cdr3_nt: TGTGCCAGCAGCTTAGTTAGGGGGCGGGGCGCCTACGAGCAGTACTTC
d_call: NA; v_call: TRBV12-3/TRBV12-4; clone_size: many; j_call: TRBJ2-5; cdr3_aa: CASSLTLETQYF; cdr3_nt: TGTGCCAGCAGTTTAACTTTGGAGACCCAGTACTTC
d_call: NA; v_call: TRBV11-1; clone_size: NA; j_call: TRBJ1-2; cdr3_aa: CASSLAAGSYGYTF; cdr3_nt: TGCGCCAGCAGCTTGGCGGCGGGAAGCTATGGCTACACCTTC
d_call: NA; v_call: TRBV19; clone_size: few; j_call: TRBJ2-7; cdr3_aa: CASSIEGDSYEQYF; cdr3_nt: TGTGCCAGTAGTATAGAAGGTGATTCCTACGAGCAGTACTTC
d_call: NA; v_call: TRBV6-1; clone_size: many; j_call: TRBJ2-3; cdr3_aa: CASSDRLRDTQYF; cdr3_nt: TGTGCCAGCAGCGACAGGCTAAGAGATACGCAGTATTTT
d_call: TRBD1; v_call: TRBV12-3/TRBV12-4; clone_size: NA; j_call: TRBJ1-2; cdr3_aa: CASSLAIRTGQGPTNYGYTF; cdr3_nt: TGTGCCAGCAGTTTAGCGATTCGGACGGGACAGGGACCTACTAACTATGGCTACACCTTC
d_call: NA; v_call: TRBV30; clone_size: NA; j_call: TRBJ2-1; cdr3_aa: CAWSRSGDNEQFF; cdr3_nt: TGTGCCTGGAGTCGAAGTGGGGACAATGAGCAGTTCTTC
d_call: NA; v_call: TRBV27; clone_size: many; j_call: TRBJ2-7; cdr3_aa: CATGDPPGEQYF; cdr3_nt: TGTGCCACGGGGGACCCACCAGGGGAGCAGTACTTC
d_call: TRBD2; v_call: TRBV27; clone_size: many; j_call: TRBJ2-3; cdr3_aa: CASSGLAARTDTQYF; cdr3_nt: TGTGCCAGCAGTGGACTAGCGGCCCGCACAGATACGCAGTATTTT
d_call: NA; v_call: TRBV7-3; clone_size: NA; j_call: TRBJ2-1; cdr3_aa: CASSLSRLREQFF; cdr3_nt: TGTGCCAGCAGCTTATCCCGACTGCGTGAGCAGTTCTTC
d_call: TRBD2; v_call: TRBV5-1; clone_size: many; j_call: TRBJ2-1; cdr3_aa: CASSFSGSRDEQFF; cdr3_nt: TGCGCCAGCAGCTTTAGCGGGAGTCGGGATGAGCAGTTCTTC
d_call: NA; v_call: TRBV6-5; clone_size: many; j_call: TRBJ2-2; cdr3_aa: CASSYAGQTGELFF; cdr3_nt: TGTGCCAGCAGTTACGCCGGACAAACCGGGGAGCTGTTTTTT
d_call: NA; v_call: TRBV6-9; clone_size: NA; j_call: TRBJ2-5; cdr3_aa: CASSFPRGYQASRQETQYF; cdr3_nt: TGTGCCAGCAGTTTCCCCCGGGGGTACCAAGCTAGTAGGCAAGAGACCCAGTACTTC
d_call: TRBD2; v_call: TRBV7-2; clone_size: many; j_call: TRBJ2-5; cdr3_aa: CASSPFGTSVETQYF; cdr3_nt: TGTGCCAGCAGCCCATTCGGGACTAGCGTCGAGACCCAGTACTTC
d_call: NA; v_call: TRBV20-1; clone_size: many; j_call: TRBJ1-2; cdr3_aa: CSARVPLGQRGYTF; cdr3_nt: TGCAGTGCTAGAGTCCCTTTGGGTCAACGGGGCTACACCTTC